These 25 T cell receptor beta chains originate from one sample sequenced in a study of blood T cell repertoires in COVID-19. Some clones are missing from TCRdb's copy, which holds only in-frame ones; the method was immunoSEQ multiplex PCR. The data show around 190,000 clones, 84% seen once. The source material was peripheral blood. These receptors were collected from a human donor in a cohort sampled during active COVID-19.

The gene calls are TRBV27 and TRBJ2-5; possibly TRBD1 for D (6 bases). Trimming took off 7 bases at V and 2 bases at J, with 14 bases between the two ends. In germline, CDR1 is MNHEY, CDR2 SMNVEV (reference sequence). There are 14 residues in the CDR3. DNA of the CDR3: TGTGCCAGCACCTTGACAGGCGGACAAGAGACCCAGTACTTC. Its translation: CASTLTGGQETQYF.

The CDR3 DNA follows: TGTGCCAGCAGCGTAGAGTCGCTTGGGGCTACGCAGTATTTT. This translates into CASSVESLGATQYF. The chain uses TRBV9 and TRBJ2-3, with D tentatively TRBD1 (5 bases). Germline V gives CDR1 SGDLS, CDR2 YYNGEE. The CDR3 covers 14 residues. The V gene lost 0 bases and the J gene lost 8 bases, with 13 bases spanning the gap.

This clone was picked up a small number of times. This chain connects TRBV6-6 to TRBJ2-2, with D possibly matching TRBD2 (5 bases). CDR1 and CDR2 from the germline V gene are MNHNY and SVGAGI (reference sequence). The V and J ends lost 8 bases and 1 base respectively, with 11 bases between them. The length of the CDR3 is 14 residues. The CDR3: CASGPGRNTGELFF. In nucleotides, the CDR3 is TGTGCCAGCGGCCCGGGGAGGAACACCGGGGAGCTGTTTTTT.

The rearrangement joins TRBV18 to TRBJ2-5, with 7 nucleotides matching TRBD2. The germline gives CDR1 KGHSH, CDR2 LQKENI. The CDR3 consists of 20 residues. V trimming: 0 bases; J trimming: 5 bases; junction bases outside the gene matches: 21. This CDR3 reads CASSPPSGGSEGGGRETQYF. The CDR3, as DNA: TGTGCCAGCTCACCACCGTCGGGAGGTTCTGAGGGTGGGGGTAGGGAGACCCAGTACTTC. Looking up the rest from reference TRBV18 and TRBJ2-5 gives the full variable domain: NAGVMQNPRHLVRRRGQEARLRCSPMKGHSHVYWYRQLPEEGLKFMVYLQKENIIDESGMPKERFSAEFPKEGPSILRIQQVVRGDSAAYFCASSPPSGGSEGGGRETQYFGPGTRLLVL.

The rearrangement uses TRBV28 and TRBJ2-7; 13 bases fit TRBD2. CDR1 and CDR2 from the germline V gene are MDHEN and SYDVKM. This CDR3 has 15 residues. V lost 10 bases, J lost 4 bases, and 10 bases stayed unmatched. The CDR3: CAITQWTSGSYEQYF. As DNA, the CDR3 is TGTGCCATTACGCAGTGGACTAGCGGGAGTTACGAGCAGTACTTC.

The chain is built from TRBV11-3 and TRBJ2-1; TRBD2 matches at 11 bases. Germline values: CDR1 SGHNT, CDR2 YENEEA. The CDR3 runs to 15 residues. V lost 6 bases, J lost 3 bases, and 4 bases stayed unmatched. This CDR3 reads CASSHSGGGYNEQFF. CDR3 in DNA: TGTGCCAGCAGTCATAGCGGGGGGGGCTACAATGAGCAGTTCTTC.

The chain carries TRBV5-5 and TRBJ2-7, with D tentatively TRBD1 (6 bases). Germline V lookup: CDR1 SGHKS, CDR2 YYEKEE (reference sequence). The length of the CDR3 is 14 residues. V gave up 4 bases and J gave up 4 bases, with 15 bases separating them. The DNA of the CDR3 is TGTGCCAGCAGCCCGACCGGGACAATTTACGAGCAGTACTTC. Translation gives CASSPTGTIYEQYF.

On this clone itself: The junction and the germline gene differ at one end; a read error may be behind it. This sample also contains other DNA sequences that code for the same CDR3. DNA of the CDR3: TGTGCTAGCAGCCTCACAGGGGTCGGTAATCAGCCCCAGCATTTT. It yields the protein CASSLTGVGNQPQHF. The rearrangement uses TRBV5-8 and TRBJ1-5, with 7 bases lining up with TRBD1. The CDR3 is 15 amino acids. The germline V gene encodes CDR1 SGHTS and CDR2 YDEGEE. Full variable domain (missing parts from reference TRBV5-8 and TRBJ1-5): EAGVTQSPTHLIKTRGQQATLRCSPISGHTSVYWYQQALGLGLQFLLWYDEGEERNRGNFPPRFSGRQFPNYSSELNVNALELEDSALYLCASSLTGVGNQPQHFGDGTRLSIL.

The V gene is TRBV5-6, the J gene TRBJ2-1; tentatively, D is TRBD1 (5 bases). Trimming left V 2 bases short and J 1 base short, with 10 bases between. The CDR3 loop spans 15 amino acids. From germline, CDR1 is SGHDT and CDR2 YYEEEE. The CDR3 reads CASSLGYRSYNEQFF. Written as DNA, the CDR3 is TGTGCCAGCAGCTTAGGGTACAGGTCCTACAATGAGCAGTTCTTC.

Only one count was recorded for this clone. The CDR3 sequence: CASSKIADSSYEQYF. The CDR3 DNA follows: TGTGCCAGCAGCAAGATAGCGGATAGCTCCTACGAGCAGTACTTC. The rearrangement links TRBV4-2 to TRBJ2-7; maybe TRBD2 (6 bases). The CDR3 sequence is 15 residues long. V was trimmed by 5 bases and J by 0 bases, leaving 14 bases between them. In germline, CDR1 is LGHNA, CDR2 YNFKEQ.

This chain joins TRBV5-1 and TRBJ2-7, with D perhaps matching TRBD2 (5 bases). Germline CDR1 and CDR2: SGHRS and YFSETQ. The V and J ends lost 0 bases and 3 bases respectively, with 10 bases between them. This CDR3 comprises 14 residues. The CDR3 reads CASSLVAGNYEQYF. The DNA for the CDR3 is TGCGCCAGCAGCTTGGTTGCGGGTAACTACGAGCAGTACTTC.

The chain has TRBV5-4 and TRBJ2-1, with 8 bases matching TRBD2. Germline CDR1 reads SGHNT; CDR2 reads YYREEE (reference sequence). This CDR3 spans 16 amino acids. The V and J ends lost 4 bases and 5 bases, in that order; junction bases with no gene match: 11. The CDR3 DNA reads as TGTGCCAGCAGCCCCCGGAGGGCGGGAGGCCACAATGAGCAGTTCTTC. Its translation: CASSPRRAGGHNEQFF.

This chain connects TRBV5-1 to TRBJ2-2; 10 bases line up with TRBD2. Germline V lookup: CDR1 SGHRS, CDR2 YFSETQ. The CDR3 consists of 18 residues. Trimming took 2 bases from V and 4 from J; bases not matched to a gene: 11. CDR3 protein: CASSFGAIAGGSTGELFF. In DNA form, the CDR3 reads TGCGCCAGCAGCTTTGGCGCAATAGCGGGAGGAAGCACCGGGGAGCTGTTTTTT.

This chain connects TRBV4-2 to TRBJ2-4; 7 bases are shared with TRBD2. From germline, CDR1 is LGHNA and CDR2 YNFKEQ. This CDR3 region has 17 residues. Unmatched junction bases numbered 10, after V lost 4 bases and J lost 1 base. CDR3 coding DNA: TGTGCCAGCAGCCTCCGCCCTAGCGGTATGGCCAAAAACATTCAGTACTTC. This translates into CASSLRPSGMAKNIQYF.

The rearrangement uses TRBV5-8 and TRBJ2-3; D perhaps matches TRBD2 (6 bases). The CDR3 consists of 15 residues. Trimming took 4 bases from V and 6 from J, leaving 18 bases between them. Germline V CDR1 and CDR2: SGHTS, YDEGEE. This CDR3 reads CASSAAGTMSDTQYF. For the CDR3, the DNA is TGTGCCAGCAGCGCCGCGGGGACCATGAGCGATACGCAGTATTTT.

This chain uses TRBV9 with TRBJ2-3; 7 bases match TRBD2. Germline V CDR1 and CDR2: SGDLS, YYNGEE. Unmatched junction bases numbered 4, after V lost 0 bases and J lost 0 bases. The CDR3 is 16 residues long. The CDR3 bases are TGTGCCAGCAGCGTAGTCGGTAGCGGGAGCACAGATACGCAGTATTTT. This codes for CASSVVGSGSTDTQYF.

The rearrangement links TRBV18 to TRBJ2-5; 7 bases map to TRBD1. From germline, CDR1 is KGHSH and CDR2 LQKENI. V shed 3 bases, J shed 2 bases, and the junction held 6 bases outside the gene matches. CDR3 length equals 15 residues. CDR3 sequence (DNA): TGTGCCAGCTCACCTAACAGGGGTCAACAAGAGACCCAGTACTTC. It encodes CASSPNRGQQETQYF.

The chain has TRBV7-8 and TRBJ2-7, with TRBD1 matching over 10 bases. The CDR3 sequence is 13 residues long. The germline V gene encodes CDR1 SGHVS and CDR2 FQNEAQ. V was clipped by 9 bases and J by 2 bases; unmatched bases: 4. Here the CDR3 reads CASRDRGTYEQYF. The CDR3 DNA follows: TGTGCCAGTAGGGACAGGGGAACCTACGAGCAGTACTTC.

The chain uses TRBV7-9 and TRBJ2-1, with 9 bases lining up with TRBD2. Per germline, CDR1 SEHNR and CDR2 FQNEAQ (reference sequence). The CDR3 is made up of 15 amino acids. The J segment lost 4 bases and the V segment lost 5 bases, leaving 6 bases of the junction unmatched. The CDR3 DNA follows: TGTGCCAGCAGCCGTAGCGGGAGCGCTTACAATGAGCAGTTCTTC. Translated, it gives CASSRSGSAYNEQFF.

Only a few counts were recorded for this clone. V usage is TRBV2 and J usage is TRBJ1-1, with TRBD1 identical over 7 bases. This CDR3 has 14 amino acids. Trimming took 7 bases from V and 5 from J; bases not matched to a gene: 10. Germline CDR1 reads SNHLY; CDR2 reads FYNNEI. CDR3 sequence reads: CASTAQGRWTEAFF. The CDR3 nucleotides read TGTGCCAGCACCGCACAGGGGAGATGGACTGAAGCTTTCTTT.

V and J are TRBV6-5 and TRBJ2-1; 12 bases line up with TRBD2. V lost 0 bases to trimming and J lost 3 bases; unmatched junction nucleotides: 0. From germline, CDR1 is MNHEY and CDR2 SVGAGI. CDR3 length: 16 residues. The chain's CDR3 is CASSYSTSGGYNEQFF. CDR3 nucleotides: TGTGCCAGCAGTTACTCGACTAGCGGGGGCTACAATGAGCAGTTCTTC.

V and J are TRBV28 and TRBJ2-6; D not resolved. CDR1 is MDHEN and CDR2 is SYDVKM in the germline V gene. The CDR3 sequence is 15 residues long. Deletions cut 7 bases from V and 0 bases from J, with 10 bases between. As DNA, the CDR3 is TGTGCCAGCACCCTTGAAGCCTCTGGGGCCAACGTCCTGACTTTC. Protein sequence: CASTLEASGANVLTF.

The chain combines TRBV28 with TRBJ1-2, with a tentative D call TRBD1 (5 bases). Germline CDR1 and CDR2: MDHEN and SYDVKM. The CDR3 is made up of 13 amino acids. The V end was cut by 3 bases, the J end by 5 bases, with 10 bases between. CDR3 DNA sequence: TGTGCCAGCAGTTTTCAAAGGGGTTATGGCTACACCTTC. Its translation: CASSFQRGYGYTF.

The chain carries TRBV9 and TRBJ2-7; 8 positions agree with TRBD2. CDR1 SGDLS and CDR2 YYNGEE come from the germline V gene. This CDR3 has 14 residues. V lost 4 bases, J lost 5 bases, and 8 bases stayed unmatched. The chain's CDR3 is CASSPRLAFHEQYF. The CDR3 bases are TGTGCCAGCAGCCCACGACTAGCGTTCCACGAGCAGTACTTC. The full variable domain, its missing parts supplied by reference TRBV9 and TRBJ2-7, is DSGVTQTPKHLITATGQRVTLRCSPRSGDLSVYWYQQSLDQGLQFLIQYYNGEERAKGNILERFSAQQFPDLHSELNLSSLELGDSALYFCASSPRLAFHEQYFGPGTRLTVT.

The chain uses TRBV15 and TRBJ2-7, with 9 nucleotides matching TRBD2. J lost 0 bases, V lost 5 bases, and 8 bases had no gene match. Germline-derived CDR1 and CDR2 are LNHNV and YYDKDF (reference sequence). The CDR3 runs to 16 residues. CDR3 amino acids: CATSWRRLAVSYEQYF. The CDR3 DNA is TGTGCCACCAGCTGGAGAAGACTAGCGGTCTCCTACGAGCAGTACTTC.